This is a list of T cell receptor beta chains from one sample in a study of blood T cell repertoires in COVID-19. Only in-frame clones appear in the TCRdb table, and some are missing; sequencing was by immunoSEQ multiplex PCR. This sample has roughly 340,000 clones, with about 90% found just once. Sequenced: PBMCs or T cells enriched from blood (not recorded which). These receptor sequences come from a man aged 40-50 years in a cohort exposed to, infected with or recovered from COVID-19 (not recorded which). The CDR3 runs from the conserved cysteine through the conserved F or W. The D gene is left open where the match is weak. Expanded clones are given a class, and other clones once, few, many or no size at all.

>TRBJ2-7|.|TRBV5-1|.
CASSVYRAGEQYF
TGCGCCAGCAGCGTCTACAGGGCGGGCGAGCAGTACTTC
>TRBJ1-3|few|TRBV5-1|.
CASSFGGSQGNTIYF
TGCGCCAGCAGCTTCGGGGGATCGCAAGGAAACACCATATATTTT
>TRBJ1-1|.|TRBV20-1|.
CSASRVPEAFF
TGCAGTGCTAGTCGGGTCCCTGAAGCTTTCTTT
>TRBJ1-6|.|TRBV19|TRBD1
CASSSKQGPLPLHF
TGTGCCAGTAGTAGCAAACAGGGGCCCTTGCCCCTCCACTTT
>TRBJ1-5|.|TRBV2|TRBD1
CASRTNRGNQPQHF
TGTGCCAGCAGAACAAACAGGGGAAACCAGCCCCAGCATTTT
>TRBJ1-2|.|TRBV9|TRBD1
CASSPELGGGYGYTF
TGTGCCAGCAGCCCTGAGCTAGGGGGCGGGTATGGCTACACCTTC
>TRBJ2-3|.|TRBV5-1|TRBD2
CASSFPTSGSTDTQYF
TGCGCCAGCAGCTTTCCGACTAGCGGGAGCACAGATACGCAGTATTTT
>TRBJ1-1|.|TRBV2|.
CASRVGGTEAFF
TGTGCCAGCAGGGTCGGCGGCACTGAAGCTTTCTTT
>TRBJ1-5|.|TRBV10-1|.
CASGEGQPQHF
TGCGCCAGCGGAGAGGGTCAGCCCCAGCATTTT
>TRBJ2-7|few|TRBV5-5|TRBD1
CASSFWTGGSSYEQYF
TGTGCCAGCAGCTTCTGGACAGGGGGGAGCTCCTACGAGCAGTACTTC